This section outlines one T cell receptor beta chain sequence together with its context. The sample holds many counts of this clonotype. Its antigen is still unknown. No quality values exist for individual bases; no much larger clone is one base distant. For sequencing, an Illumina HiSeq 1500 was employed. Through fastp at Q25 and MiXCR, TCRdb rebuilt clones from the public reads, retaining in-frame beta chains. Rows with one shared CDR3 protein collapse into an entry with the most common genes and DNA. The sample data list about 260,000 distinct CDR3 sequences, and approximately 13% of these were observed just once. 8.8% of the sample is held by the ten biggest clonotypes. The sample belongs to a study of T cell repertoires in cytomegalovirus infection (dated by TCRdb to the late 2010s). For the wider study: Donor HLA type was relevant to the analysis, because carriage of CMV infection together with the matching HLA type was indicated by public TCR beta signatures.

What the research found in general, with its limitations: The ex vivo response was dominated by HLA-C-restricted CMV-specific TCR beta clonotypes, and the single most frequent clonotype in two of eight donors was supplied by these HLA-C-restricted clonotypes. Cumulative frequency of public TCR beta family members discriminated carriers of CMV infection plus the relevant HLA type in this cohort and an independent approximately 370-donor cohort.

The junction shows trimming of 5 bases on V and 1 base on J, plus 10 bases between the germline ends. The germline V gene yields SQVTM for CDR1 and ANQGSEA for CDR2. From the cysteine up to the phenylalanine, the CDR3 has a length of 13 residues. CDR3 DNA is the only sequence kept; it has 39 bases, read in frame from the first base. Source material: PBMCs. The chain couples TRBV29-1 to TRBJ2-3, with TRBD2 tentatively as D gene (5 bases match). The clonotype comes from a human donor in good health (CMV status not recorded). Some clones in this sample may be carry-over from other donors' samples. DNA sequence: TGCAGCGTTTCACCCGGGGGCACAGATACGCAGTATTTT. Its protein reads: CSVSPGGTDTQYF.